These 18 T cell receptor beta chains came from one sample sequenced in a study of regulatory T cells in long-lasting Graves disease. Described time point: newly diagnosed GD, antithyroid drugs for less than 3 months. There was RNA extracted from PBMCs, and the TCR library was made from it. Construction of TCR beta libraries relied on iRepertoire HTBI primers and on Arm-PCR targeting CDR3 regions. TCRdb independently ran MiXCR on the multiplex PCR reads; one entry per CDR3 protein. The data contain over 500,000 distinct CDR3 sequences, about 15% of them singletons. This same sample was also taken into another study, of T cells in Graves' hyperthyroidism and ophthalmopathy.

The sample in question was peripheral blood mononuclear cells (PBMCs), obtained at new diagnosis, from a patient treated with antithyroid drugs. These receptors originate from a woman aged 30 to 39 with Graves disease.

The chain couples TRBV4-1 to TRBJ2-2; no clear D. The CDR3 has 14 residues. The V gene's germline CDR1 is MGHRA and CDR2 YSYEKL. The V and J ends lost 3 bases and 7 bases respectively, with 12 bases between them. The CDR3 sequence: CASSQVLGGGELFF. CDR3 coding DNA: TGCGCCAGCAGCCAGGTTTTGGGTGGCGGGGAGCTGTTTTTT.

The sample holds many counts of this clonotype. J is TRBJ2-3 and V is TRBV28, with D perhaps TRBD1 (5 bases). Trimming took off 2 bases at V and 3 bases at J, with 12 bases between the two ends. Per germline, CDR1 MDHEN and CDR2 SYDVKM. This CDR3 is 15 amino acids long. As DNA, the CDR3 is TGTGCCAGCAGTTTAAGGGGTCTCGTAACAGATACGCAGTATTTT. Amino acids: CASSLRGLVTDTQYF.

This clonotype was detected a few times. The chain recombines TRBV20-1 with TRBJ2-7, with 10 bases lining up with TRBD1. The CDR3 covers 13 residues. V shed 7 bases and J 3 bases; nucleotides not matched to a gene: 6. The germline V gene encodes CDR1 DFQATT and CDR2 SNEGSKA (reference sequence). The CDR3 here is CSGSDRGGYEQYF. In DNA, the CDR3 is TGCAGTGGCTCGGACAGGGGGGGCTACGAGCAGTACTTC.

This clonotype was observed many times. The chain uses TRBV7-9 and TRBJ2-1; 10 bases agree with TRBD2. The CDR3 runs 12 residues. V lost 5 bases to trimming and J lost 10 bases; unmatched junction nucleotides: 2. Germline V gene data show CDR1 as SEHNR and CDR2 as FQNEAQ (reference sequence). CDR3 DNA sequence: TGTGCCAGCAGCCAGGGACTAGCGGAGCAGTTCTTC. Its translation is CASSQGLAEQFF.

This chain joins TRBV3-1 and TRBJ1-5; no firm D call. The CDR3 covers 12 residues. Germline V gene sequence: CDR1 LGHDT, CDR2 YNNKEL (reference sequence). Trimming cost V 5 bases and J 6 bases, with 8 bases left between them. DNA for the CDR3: TGTGCCAGCAGCGAGCGGGGTCAGCCCCAGCATTTT. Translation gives CASSERGQPQHF.

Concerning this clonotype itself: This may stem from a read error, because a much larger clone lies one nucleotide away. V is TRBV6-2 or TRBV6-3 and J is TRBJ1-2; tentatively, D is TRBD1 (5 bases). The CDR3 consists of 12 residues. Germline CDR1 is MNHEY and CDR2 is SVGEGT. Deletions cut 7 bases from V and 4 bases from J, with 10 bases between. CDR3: CASNQGSYGYTF. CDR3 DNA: TGTGCCAGCAATCAGGGCTCCTATGGCTACACCTTC.

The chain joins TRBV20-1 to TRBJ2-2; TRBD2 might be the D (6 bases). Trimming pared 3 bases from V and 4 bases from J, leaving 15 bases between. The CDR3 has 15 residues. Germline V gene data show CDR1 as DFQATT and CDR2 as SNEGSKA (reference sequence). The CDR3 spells CSASHGGSGTGELFF. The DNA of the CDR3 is TGCAGTGCTAGTCACGGGGGTTCGGGCACCGGGGAGCTGTTTTTT.

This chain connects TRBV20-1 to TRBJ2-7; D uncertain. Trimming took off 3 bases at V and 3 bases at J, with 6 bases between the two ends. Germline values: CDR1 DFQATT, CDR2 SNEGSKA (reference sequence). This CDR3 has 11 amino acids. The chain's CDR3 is CSARTNYEQYF. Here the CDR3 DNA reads TGCAGTGCTAGGACAAACTACGAGCAGTACTTC.

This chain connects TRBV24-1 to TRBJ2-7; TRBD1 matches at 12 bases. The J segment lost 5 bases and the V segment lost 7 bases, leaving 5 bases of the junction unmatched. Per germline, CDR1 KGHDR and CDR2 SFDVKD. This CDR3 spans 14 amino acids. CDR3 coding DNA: TGTGCCACCAGGACCGGGACAGGGGGCAACGAGCAGTACTTC. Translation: CATRTGTGGNEQYF.

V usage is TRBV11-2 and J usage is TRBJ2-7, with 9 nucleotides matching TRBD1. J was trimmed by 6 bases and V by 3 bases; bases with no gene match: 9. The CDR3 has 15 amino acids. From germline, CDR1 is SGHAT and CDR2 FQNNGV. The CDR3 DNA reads TGTGCCAGCAGCTTTTTAAGTGACAGGGGGGCCGAGCAGTACTTC. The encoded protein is CASSFLSDRGAEQYF.

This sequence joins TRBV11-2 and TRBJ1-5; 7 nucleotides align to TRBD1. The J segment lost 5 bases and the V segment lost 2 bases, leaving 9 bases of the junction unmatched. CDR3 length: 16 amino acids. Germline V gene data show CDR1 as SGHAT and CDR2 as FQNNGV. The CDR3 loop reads CASSLTRPGGYQPQHF. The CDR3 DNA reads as TGTGCCAGCAGCTTAACCCGACCAGGGGGATATCAGCCCCAGCATTTT.

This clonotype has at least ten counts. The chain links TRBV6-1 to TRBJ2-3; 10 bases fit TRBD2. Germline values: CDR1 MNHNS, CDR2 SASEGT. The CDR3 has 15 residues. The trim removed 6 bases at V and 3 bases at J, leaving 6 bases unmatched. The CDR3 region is CASSISGRYTDTQYF. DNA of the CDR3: TGTGCCAGCAGCATTAGCGGGAGGTATACAGATACGCAGTATTTT.

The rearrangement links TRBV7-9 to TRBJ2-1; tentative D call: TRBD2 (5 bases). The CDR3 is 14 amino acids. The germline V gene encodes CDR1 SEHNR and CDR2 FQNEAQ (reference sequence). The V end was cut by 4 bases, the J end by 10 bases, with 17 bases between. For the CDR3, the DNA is TGTGCCAGCAGCTCCGCGGACGGAGGAAAGGAGCAGTTCTTC. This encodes CASSSADGGKEQFF.

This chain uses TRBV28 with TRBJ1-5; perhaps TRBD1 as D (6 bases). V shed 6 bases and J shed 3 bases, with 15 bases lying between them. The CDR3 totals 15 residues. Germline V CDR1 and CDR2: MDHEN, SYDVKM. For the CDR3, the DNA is TGTGCCAGCAGCTCCTCGAGGGGGTTCAATCAGCCCCAGCATTTT. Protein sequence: CASSSSRGFNQPQHF.

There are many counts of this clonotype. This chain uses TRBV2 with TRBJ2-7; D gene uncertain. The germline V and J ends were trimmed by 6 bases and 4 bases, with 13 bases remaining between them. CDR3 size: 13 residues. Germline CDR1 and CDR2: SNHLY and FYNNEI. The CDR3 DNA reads TGTGCCAGCAGCGCTGATTTGAGTTACGAGCAGTACTTC. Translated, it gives CASSADLSYEQYF.

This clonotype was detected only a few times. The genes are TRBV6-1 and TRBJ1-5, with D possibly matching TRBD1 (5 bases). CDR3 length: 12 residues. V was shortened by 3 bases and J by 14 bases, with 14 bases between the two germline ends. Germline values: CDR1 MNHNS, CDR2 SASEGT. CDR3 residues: CASSEGLGTKHF. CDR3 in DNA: TGTGCCAGCAGTGAGGGCTTGGGGACCAAGCATTTT.

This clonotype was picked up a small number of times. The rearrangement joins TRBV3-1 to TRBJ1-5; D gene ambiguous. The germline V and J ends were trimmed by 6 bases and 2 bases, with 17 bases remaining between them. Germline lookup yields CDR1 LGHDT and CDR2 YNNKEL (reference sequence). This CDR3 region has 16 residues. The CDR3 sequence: CASSPTLPVGNQPQHF. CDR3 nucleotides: TGTGCCAGCAGTCCTACACTCCCAGTTGGCAATCAGCCCCAGCATTTT.

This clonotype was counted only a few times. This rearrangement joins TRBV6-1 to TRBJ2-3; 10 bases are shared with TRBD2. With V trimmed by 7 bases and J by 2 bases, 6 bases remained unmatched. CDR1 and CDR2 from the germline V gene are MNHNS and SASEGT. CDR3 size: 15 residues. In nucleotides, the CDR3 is TGTGCCAGCACTCAACTAGCGGGACACACAGATACGCAGTATTTT. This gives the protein CASTQLAGHTDTQYF.